One and the same sample provided the 26 T cell receptor beta chains below, sequenced in a study of blood T cell repertoires in COVID-19. Data came from immunoSEQ multiplex PCR; TCRdb stores just in-frame clones and leaves some out. The table lists about 82,000 clones, around four fifths of them singletons, with over 15% in the top ten. The sequencing input was peripheral blood. The receptors originated from a man older than 75 with active or convalescent COVID-19.

The V and J genes are TRBV10-1 and TRBJ2-5; TRBD2 agrees at 8 bases. Germline CDR1 and CDR2: WNHNN and SYGVQD (reference sequence). The CDR3 runs to 16 residues. With 4 bases clipped from V and 1 base from J, the junction kept 8 bases outside the gene matches. This CDR3 is CASSGRTSRGQETQYF. Here the CDR3 DNA reads TGCGCCAGCAGTGGCCGGACTAGCCGGGGCCAAGAGACCCAGTACTTC.

This chain uses TRBV7-7 with TRBJ2-2; maybe TRBD2 (5 bases). With 5 bases removed from V and 4 bases from J, the gap between germline ends came to 14 bases. This CDR3 has 15 amino acids. The V gene's germline CDR1 is SSHAT and CDR2 FNYEAQ (reference sequence). In DNA form, the CDR3 reads TGTGCCAGCAGCCCCGTGCGGGCGGTCACCGGGGAGCTGTTTTTT. Protein product: CASSPVRAVTGELFF.

CDR3 in amino acids: CASSDEGARVTEAFF. The CDR3 region has the DNA TGTGCCAGCAGTGACGAGGGGGCGCGGGTCACTGAAGCTTTCTTT. The V call is TRBV6-1, the J call TRBJ1-1, with 7 bases lining up with TRBD1. The CDR3 runs 15 residues. The V gene's germline CDR1 is MNHNS and CDR2 SASEGT. Germline trimming cut 3 bases from V and 4 bases from J; bases unmatched to any gene: 8.

The V and J genes are TRBV6-5 and TRBJ1-6; 7 nucleotides agree with TRBD1. V lost 6 bases to trimming and J lost 6 bases; unmatched junction nucleotides: 8. Looked up from germline, CDR1 is MNHEY and CDR2 is SVGAGI. The CDR3 has 15 residues. Here the CDR3 DNA reads TGTGCCAGCAGGGGTAGACAGGGTTTTAATTCACCCCTCCACTTT. It encodes CASRGRQGFNSPLHF.

This rearrangement joins TRBV13 to TRBJ1-2; possibly TRBD1 for D (6 bases). Deletions cut 5 bases from V and 2 bases from J, with 9 bases between. Germline loops: CDR1 PRHDT, CDR2 FYEKMQ (reference sequence). CDR3 length: 13 residues. CDR3 loop: CASSLTGNYGYTF. CDR3 in DNA: TGTGCCAGCAGCCTGACAGGAAACTATGGCTACACCTTC.

This clone was seen just once. J is TRBJ2-7 and V is TRBV28; D remains unclear. V was clipped by 8 bases and J by 3 bases, with 8 bases between them. The CDR3 has 11 residues. The germline CDR1 and CDR2 sequences are MDHEN and SYDVKM. CDR3 DNA: TGTGCCAGCGGAGTGAACTACGAGCAGTACGTC. Its translation: CASGVNYEQYV.

This clone has only one observation. The V call is TRBV15, the J call TRBJ1-2; no clear D gene. Germline values: CDR1 LNHNV, CDR2 YYDKDF (reference sequence). CDR3 size: 16 residues. Trimming left V 0 bases short and J 2 bases short, with 13 bases between. CDR3 nucleotide sequence: TGTGCCACCAGCAGAGATCCCGACACCCGGAACTATGGCTACACCTTC. It encodes CATSRDPDTRNYGYTF. Looking up the rest from reference TRBV15 and TRBJ1-2 gives the full variable domain: DAMVIQNPRYQVTQFGKPVTLSCSQTLNHNVMYWYQQKSSQAPKLLFHYYDKDFNNEADTPDNFQSRRPNTSFCFLDIRSPGLGDTAMYLCATSRDPDTRNYGYTFGSGTRLTVV.

V is TRBV2 and J is TRBJ2-3, with D unclear. Germline CDR1 is SNHLY and CDR2 is FYNNEI. V was cut by 7 bases and J by 1 base, with 21 bases left in between. The CDR3 has 17 amino acids. CDR3 DNA sequence: TGTGCCAGCACCAGCAACGGCGTCTTAACAGGCACAGATACGCAGTATTTT. Residues: CASTSNGVLTGTDTQYF.

The CDR3 protein is CASRRGEGNEQYV. The CDR3 DNA is TGTGCCAGCCGCCGTGGCGAGGGAAACGAGCAGTACGTC. The chain joins TRBV6-5 to TRBJ2-7; D is perhaps TRBD2 (5 bases). Germline V gene lookup returns CDR1 MNHEY and CDR2 SVGAGI. V was shortened by 8 bases and J by 5 bases, with 16 bases between the two germline ends. The length of the CDR3 is 13 residues.

This clone was seen just once. This chain uses TRBV11-2 with TRBJ2-2, with a weak D call TRBD2 (5 bases). Germline V gene sequence: CDR1 SGHAT, CDR2 FQNNGV. Trimming pared 2 bases from V and 3 bases from J, leaving 7 bases between. This CDR3 comprises 14 residues. This CDR3 reads CASSLTRDTGELFF. The CDR3 DNA reads as TGTGCCAGCAGCTTAACTAGGGACACCGGGGAGCTGTTTTTT.

The chain joins TRBV9 to TRBJ1-1; D is uncertain. The CDR3 is 16 amino acids. The germline gives CDR1 SGDLS, CDR2 YYNGEE. V shed 4 bases and J shed 0 bases, with 16 bases lying between them. The CDR3 DNA follows: TGTGCCAGCAGCCCCTCTCTTCAGAGGGTGAACACTGAAGCTTTCTTT. It translates to CASSPSLQRVNTEAFF.

The chain has TRBV7-2 and TRBJ2-3, with a tentative D call TRBD2 (6 bases). Germline CDR1 and CDR2: SGHTA and FQGNSA. The length of the CDR3 is 17 residues. V lost 3 bases and J 1 base, leaving 17 bases between the germline ends. Written as DNA, the CDR3 is TGTGCCAGCAGCTTGGCCGGGGGAGGTTGGGGCACAGATACGCAGTATTTT. Protein sequence: CASSLAGGGWGTDTQYF.

The chain uses TRBV5-4 and TRBJ2-4; 7 nucleotides match TRBD1. The ends lost 4 bases at V and 4 bases at J; junction bases unmatched: 5. The CDR3 has 14 residues. The germline V gene encodes CDR1 SGHNT and CDR2 YYREEE (reference sequence). The CDR3 nucleotides read TGTGCCAGCAGCGCTCGGGACAGTAAAAACATTCAGTACTTC. As protein: CASSARDSKNIQYF.

V is TRBV6-1 and J is TRBJ1-5; maybe TRBD1 (6 bases). V lost 1 base, J lost 0 bases, and 10 bases lay in between. The germline V gene has CDR1 MNHNS and CDR2 SASEGT. The CDR3 totals 16 residues. The CDR3 coding sequence is TGTGCCAGCAGTGAAGGGCAGGGGAATAGCAATCAGCCCCAGCATTTT. Translation: CASSEGQGNSNQPQHF.

The chain has TRBV10-2 and TRBJ2-7; TRBD2 matches at 7 bases. There are 17 residues in the CDR3. Germline V lookup: CDR1 WSHSY, CDR2 SAAADI. J lost 3 bases, V lost 5 bases, and 16 bases had no gene match. The CDR3 nucleotides read TGCGCCAGCAGTCAACCCGGGGGGACTCGTAACGGCTACGAGCAGTACGTC. Translated: CASSQPGGTRNGYEQYV.

The V gene is TRBV5-1, the J gene TRBJ2-7; D may be TRBD1 (6 bases). The CDR3 extends over 13 amino acids. The germline CDR1 and CDR2 sequences are SGHRS and YFSETQ. V was pared by 0 bases and J by 4 bases, with 8 bases between. The CDR3 loop reads CASSLARGYEQYV. CDR3 in DNA: TGCGCCAGCAGCTTGGCCAGGGGATACGAGCAGTACGTC.

The genes are TRBV5-1 and TRBJ2-1; 13 nucleotides match TRBD2. The CDR3 contains 16 residues. The J segment lost 5 bases and the V segment lost 0 bases, leaving 2 bases of the junction unmatched. Germline assignment: CDR1 SGHRS and CDR2 YFSETQ. The CDR3 nucleotides are TGCGCCAGCAGCTTGGCCGGACTAGCGGGAGACAATGAGCAGTTCTTC. Encoded protein: CASSLAGLAGDNEQFF.

The chain joins TRBV7-2 to TRBJ1-5; 10 bases agree with TRBD1. The CDR3 runs 14 residues. V shed 5 bases and J 6 bases; nucleotides not matched to a gene: 4. Germline lookup yields CDR1 SGHTA and CDR2 FQGNSA. Here the CDR3 reads CASSRGQGSQPQHF. CDR3 DNA: TGTGCCAGCAGCCGGGGACAGGGGAGTCAGCCCCAGCATTTT.

The chain uses TRBV5-5 and TRBJ1-5, with D possibly TRBD1 on 5 matching bases. The CDR3 totals 17 residues. CDR1 and CDR2 from the germline V gene are SGHKS and YYEKEE (reference sequence). With 1 base removed from V and 3 bases from J, the gap between germline ends came to 17 bases. The CDR3 DNA reads TGTGCCAGCAGCTTGAGTGCCCTAGGGGTAGACAATCAGCCCCAGCATTTT. Encoded protein: CASSLSALGVDNQPQHF. Filled out from reference TRBV5-5 and TRBJ1-5, the complete variable domain reads DAGVTQSPTHLIKTRGQQVTLRCSPISGHKSVSWYQQVLGQGPQFIFQYYEKEERGRGNFPDRFSARQFPNYSSELNVNALLLGDSALYLCASSLSALGVDNQPQHFGDGTRLSIL.

The V gene is TRBV18, the J gene TRBJ1-2, with TRBD1 identical over 9 bases. This CDR3 has 16 residues. CDR1 and CDR2 (germline): KGHSH, LQKENI. With V trimmed by 2 bases and J by 0 bases, 4 bases remained unmatched. The CDR3 here is CASSPGTGRANYGYTF. CDR3 DNA sequence: TGTGCCAGCTCACCAGGGACAGGGAGAGCTAACTATGGCTACACCTTC.

The chain uses TRBV20-1 and TRBJ2-5; the D gene is possibly TRBD1 (6 bases). The germline CDR1 and CDR2 sequences are DFQATT and SNEGSKA (reference sequence). The CDR3 spans 11 residues. Trimming removed 6 bases at V and 5 bases at J, with 10 bases between. The CDR3 region is CSAKRGETQYF. The CDR3 nucleotides are TGCAGTGCCAAAAGGGGGGAGACCCAGTACTTC.

Points on this clone: An end of the junction does not agree with germline; a read error may underlie this. The chain recombines TRBV2 with TRBJ2-2; a weak D match, TRBD2 (6 bases). The length of the CDR3 is 15 residues. The germline gives CDR1 SNHLY, CDR2 FYNNEI. As DNA, the CDR3 is TGTGCCAGCAGTGAAGCGCCATCATTGGCCAGGGAGGTGTTTTTT. It translates to CASSEAPSLAREVFF.

The rearrangement links TRBV10-2 to TRBJ1-1; no definite D call. V lost 5 bases and J 4 bases, leaving 11 bases between the germline ends. Germline V gives CDR1 WSHSY, CDR2 SAAADI. The CDR3 has 13 amino acids. The CDR3 bases are TGCGCCAGCAGTCGGGGAATCGGCACTGAAGCTTTCTTT. Encoded protein: CASSRGIGTEAFF.

This clone was seen a handful of times. CDR3 amino acids: CASSLNSYTGELFF. The CDR3 DNA reads as TGCGCCAGCAGCTTGAACAGTTACACCGGGGAGCTGTTTTTT. V and J are TRBV5-1 and TRBJ2-2; D uncertain. V dropped 1 base and J dropped 3 bases, with 7 bases sitting between them. Germline V gene data show CDR1 as SGHRS and CDR2 as YFSETQ. The CDR3 is 14 residues long.

The genes are TRBV5-6 and TRBJ1-1; D possibly corresponds to TRBD1 (5 bases). CDR3 length equals 14 residues. In germline, CDR1 is SGHDT, CDR2 YYEEEE. Deletions cut 3 bases from V and 3 bases from J, with 12 bases between. CDR3 loop: CASSSWGRDTEAFF. CDR3 DNA: TGTGCCAGCAGCTCCTGGGGGAGGGACACTGAAGCTTTCTTT.

This clone was observed once. V is TRBV12-5 and J is TRBJ2-2; 12 positions agree with TRBD2. Germline CDR1 reads LGHNT; CDR2 reads FRNRAP. The CDR3 totals 22 residues. The J segment lost 0 bases and the V segment lost 3 bases, leaving 17 bases of the junction unmatched. The CDR3 sequence is CASGFSPLPLAGGPANTGELFF. In DNA, the CDR3 is TGTGCTAGTGGTTTCTCCCCGCTCCCGCTAGCGGGAGGGCCGGCGAACACCGGGGAGCTGTTTTTT.